Shown below are 27 T cell receptor beta chains from a single sample sequenced in a study of post-analysis software for immune sequencing data. Findings and limits, study-wide: Patients used several TRBV segments, including TRBV5-6, TRBV5-1 and TRBV20-1, more often than controls.

Carried by the TCR beta cDNA libraries were unique molecular identifiers. MiXCR was run by TCRdb on the PCR reads, yielding one entry per CDR3 protein. Of roughly 700,000 distinct CDR3 sequences in the sample, about 27% were seen once. The antigens for these receptors are not known. Sequenced input: blood. Receptors originate from a girl aged 5-17 years with multiple sclerosis.

On this clonotype itself: One end of the junction fails to match germline, which may point to a read error. This chain links TRBV10-3 with TRBJ1-6; the match to TRBD1 covers 8 bases. The length of the CDR3 is 13 residues. The V gene's germline CDR1 is ENHRY and CDR2 SYGVKD. The CDR3 DNA is TGTGCCAACGGACAGGGCTACGGTTCACCCCCCCACTTT. Translating it yields CANGQGYGSPPHF.

The chain joins TRBV29-1 to TRBJ2-1, with unresolved D. Germline V lookup: CDR1 SQVTM, CDR2 ANQGSEA. This CDR3 has 13 residues. Trimming left V 7 bases short and J 0 bases short, with 10 bases between. The CDR3 is CSASQSSYNEQFF. In DNA form, the CDR3 reads TGCAGCGCTTCCCAGAGCTCCTACAATGAGCAGTTCTTC.

V usage is TRBV20-1 and J usage is TRBJ2-5, with D possibly TRBD2 on 6 matching bases. The DNA end favors TRBJ2-7, so the J call may be wrong. Germline CDR1 is DFQATT and CDR2 is SNEGSKA (reference sequence). This CDR3 has 13 amino acids. The CDR3 nucleotides read TGCAGTGCTAGTCTGACCGGGAGCGGCGAGCAGTACTTC. It encodes CSASLTGSGEQYF.

J is TRBJ2-1 and V is TRBV29-1; D may be TRBD2 (6 bases). Germline V CDR1 and CDR2: SQVTM, ANQGSEA. Trimming shortened V by 7 bases and J by 2 bases, and 12 bases separated the two germline ends. This CDR3 region has 13 residues. The CDR3 reads CSDSGGTYNEQFF. For the CDR3, the DNA is TGCAGCGATAGTGGGGGGACCTACAATGAGCAGTTCTTC.

On this clonotype itself: One end of the junction varies from germline; a read error may be responsible. The V call is TRBV20-1, the J call TRBJ2-1; tentatively, D is TRBD2 (5 bases). Germline V gene sequence: CDR1 DFQATT, CDR2 SNEGSKA (reference sequence). CDR3 length equals 15 residues. CDR3 nucleotide sequence: TGCAGTACTAGAGAGGGCCTGCTCTCCTACAATGAGCAGTTCTTC. Translating gives CSTREGLLSYNEQFF.

This sequence joins TRBV6-1 and TRBJ2-1; 15 bases map to TRBD2. Germline CDR1 is MNHNS and CDR2 is SASEGT. V was pared by 10 bases and J by 5 bases, with 15 bases of the junction left unmatched. CDR3 size: 18 residues. The CDR3 reads CANSRGLAGGRGNNEQFF. CDR3 in DNA: TGTGCCAACAGCAGGGGACTAGCGGGGGGCCGCGGTAACAATGAGCAGTTCTTC.

CDR3: CASSSAGVAGDGDEQFF. CDR3 sequence (DNA): TGCGCCAGCAGCTCGGCCGGCGTGGCGGGGGACGGGGATGAGCAGTTCTTC. V and J are TRBV5-1 and TRBJ2-1; 7 bases align to TRBD2. Germline V gene sequence: CDR1 SGHRS, CDR2 YFSETQ. V shed 3 bases, J shed 8 bases, and the junction held 17 bases outside the gene matches. This CDR3 has 17 amino acids.

This clonotype was seen once. This chain joins TRBV6-1 and TRBJ2-5; D possibly corresponds to TRBD1 (5 bases). The DNA end lines up better with TRBJ2-7; the J call may be wrong. The CDR3 contains 14 residues. The germline CDR1 and CDR2 sequences are MNHNS and SASEGT. The CDR3 reads CASRTRDKAYEQYF. The CDR3 DNA reads TGTGCCAGCAGAACCAGGGATAAGGCCTACGAGCAGTACTTC.

The V call is TRBV10-3, the J call TRBJ2-3, with a tentative D call TRBD2 (5 bases). V was cut by 3 bases and J by 5 bases, with 12 bases left in between. The CDR3 covers 14 residues. Germline assignment: CDR1 ENHRY and CDR2 SYGVKD. The CDR3 here is CAISDPHSGDTQYF. CDR3 DNA sequence: TGTGCCATCAGTGACCCACACAGCGGAGATACGCAGTATTTT.

On this clonotype itself: The conserved phenylalanine or tryptophan is not found at the CDR3 terminus, so this likely reflects a read error. The V call is TRBV20-1, the J call TRBJ2-1, with D possibly being TRBD2 (6 bases). The CDR3 loop spans 14 amino acids. Germline assignment: CDR1 DFQATT and CDR2 SNEGSKA (reference sequence). The V and J ends lost 6 bases and 3 bases respectively, with 15 bases between them. CDR3 nucleotide sequence: TGCAGTGCCCCCGGGTTGGGGGGCTACAATGAGCAGTTCTTA. Its translation: CSAPGLGGYNEQFL.

J is TRBJ2-1 and V is TRBV18; 10 nucleotides align to TRBD1. CDR1 is KGHSH and CDR2 is LQKENI in the germline V gene. The V gene end was trimmed by 6 bases and the J gene end by 7 bases; junction bases not matched to a gene: 12. This CDR3 has 16 residues. CDR3 in DNA: TGTGCCAGCTCGTCACCCGGGACAGGGGTAAGAAATGAGCAGTTCTTC. Translated: CASSSPGTGVRNEQFF.

The chain recombines TRBV28 with TRBJ2-3, with TRBD1 identical over 8 bases. Trimming at V came to 8 bases and at J to 5 bases, leaving 9 bases not matched to a gene. Germline CDR1 is MDHEN and CDR2 is SYDVKM. This CDR3 comprises 14 residues. The CDR3 spells CASSRGRGGDTQYF. In DNA, the CDR3 is TGTGCCAGCTCCAGGGGGCGCGGAGGAGATACGCAGTATTTT.

This clonotype was picked up a small number of times. The chain combines TRBV9 with TRBJ2-1; tentative D call: TRBD1 (5 bases). In germline, CDR1 is SGDLS, CDR2 YYNGEE. The CDR3 consists of 12 residues. The V and J ends lost 7 bases and 3 bases respectively, with 8 bases between them. The CDR3 reads CASGDSYNEQFF. In DNA form, the CDR3 reads TGTGCCAGCGGTGACAGCTACAATGAGCAGTTCTTC.

The J gene is TRBJ2-1, the V gene TRBV29-1; 14 bases agree with TRBD2. The better agreement between TRBJ2-7 and the DNA end casts doubt on the J call. CDR3 size: 18 residues. The V gene's germline CDR1 is SQVTM and CDR2 ANQGSEA. This CDR3 reads CSVLGLAGVLSSYNEQYF. The CDR3 DNA sequence: TGCAGCGTCCTGGGACTAGCGGGAGTCCTCAGCTCCTACAATGAGCAGTACTTC.

V usage is TRBV20-1 and J usage is TRBJ2-4; 7 positions match TRBD1. Trimming took 0 bases from V and 0 from J; bases not matched to a gene: 14. The CDR3 extends over 19 amino acids. Looked up from germline, CDR1 is DFQATT and CDR2 is SNEGSKA (reference sequence). The CDR3 is CSARESGQITSLAKNIQYF. In DNA form, the CDR3 reads TGCAGTGCTAGAGAGTCGGGACAGATAACCTCCTTAGCCAAAAACATTCAGTACTTC.

V gene TRBV5-1 combines with J gene TRBJ1-4; no reliable D call. TRBJ2-2 matches the DNA end more closely, so the J call is doubtful. Germline CDR1 reads SGHRS; CDR2 reads YFSETQ. The CDR3 runs to 12 residues. CDR3: CASSPNAQELFF. For the CDR3, the DNA is TGCGCCAGCAGCCCTAACGCCCAGGAGCTGTTTTTT.

This clonotype was found a few times. The chain links TRBV28 to TRBJ2-7; 8 positions agree with TRBD1. Trimming took 2 bases from V and 6 from J; bases not matched to a gene: 6. CDR1 MDHEN and CDR2 SYDVKM come from the germline V gene. The CDR3 consists of 14 residues. CDR3 region: CASSLPGTGPEQYF. In nucleotides, the CDR3 is TGTGCCAGCAGTTTACCCGGGACAGGCCCCGAGCAGTACTTC.

The chain joins TRBV24-1 to TRBJ1-2, with TRBD1 as a possible D gene (5 bases). V lost 5 bases, J lost 7 bases, and 10 bases lay in between. The CDR3 has 12 residues. CDR1 and CDR2 from the germline V gene are KGHDR and SFDVKD. The CDR3 DNA is TGTGCCACCAGTGGACAGCAATCTGGCTACACCTTC. Translated: CATSGQQSGYTF.

The genes are TRBV6-5 and TRBJ1-6, with D perhaps matching TRBD1 (6 bases). The CDR3 runs to 11 residues. Per germline, CDR1 MNHEY and CDR2 SVGAGI. The CDR3 DNA follows: TGTGTCGCAGGGGCGAATTCACCCCTCCACTTT. As protein: CVAGANSPLHF.

This clonotype was seen a handful of times. The V gene is TRBV7-9, the J gene TRBJ1-1, with D hard to call. This CDR3 is built from 15 residues. Germline V gene data show CDR1 as SEHNR and CDR2 as FQNEAQ (reference sequence). Trimming shortened V by 5 bases and J by 2 bases, and 15 bases separated the two germline ends. The CDR3 sequence is CASSPGRTGNTEAFF. The CDR3 DNA follows: TGTGCCAGCAGCCCCGGAAGGACGGGTAACACTGAAGCTTTCTTT.

This clonotype has more than one count but fewer than ten. V usage is TRBV6-6 and J usage is TRBJ2-1, with 8 bases that match TRBD2. CDR1 and CDR2 (germline): MNHNY, SVGAGI (reference sequence). The CDR3 contains 16 residues. Germline trimming cut 6 bases from V and 2 bases from J; bases unmatched to any gene: 9. CDR3 loop: CASRTGTSLTYNEQFF. CDR3 in DNA: TGTGCCAGCAGAACCGGGACTAGTCTCACCTACAATGAGCAGTTCTTC.

Only a few counts were recorded for this clonotype. The chain has TRBV20-1 and TRBJ2-4, with 15 positions matching TRBD2. The CDR3 sequence is 17 residues long. Germline loops: CDR1 DFQATT, CDR2 SNEGSKA (reference sequence). Trimming at V came to 0 bases and at J to 9 bases, leaving 9 bases not matched to a gene. In DNA, the CDR3 is TGCAGTGCTAGAGATGTTGGAGCGGGACTAGCGGGAGGCATTCAGTACTTC. As protein: CSARDVGAGLAGGIQYF.

The rearrangement uses TRBV5-1 and TRBJ2-5; unclear D gene. The V gene lost 2 bases and the J gene lost 5 bases, with 10 bases spanning the gap. CDR1 and CDR2 from the germline V gene are SGHRS and YFSETQ. The CDR3 is 13 amino acids. CDR3 in DNA: TGCGCCAGCAGCTTCGGAGCCCGGGAGACCCAGTACTTC. It codes for CASSFGARETQYF.

This clonotype was observed a single time. The CDR3 is CASSLGQGSGELFF. In DNA form, the CDR3 reads TGTGCCAGCAGCCTAGGACAGGGGTCCGGGGAGCTGTTTTTT. The V call is TRBV7-2, the J call TRBJ2-2; 9 bases align to TRBD1. V was clipped by 5 bases and J by 6 bases; unmatched bases: 4. Looked up from germline, CDR1 is SGHTA and CDR2 is FQGNSA. The CDR3 totals 14 residues.

This chain joins TRBV11-2 and TRBJ2-7; 10 bases match TRBD2. V dropped 5 bases and J dropped 0; count of bases not matched to a gene: 19. The CDR3 is 20 residues long. Germline V lookup: CDR1 SGHAT, CDR2 FQNNGV. The DNA of the CDR3 is TGTGCCAGCAGCCCAAGGGGTATGAGGATTAGCGGGAGGAACTCCTACGAGCAGTACTTC. This sequence encodes CASSPRGMRISGRNSYEQYF.

This rearrangement joins TRBV7-6 to TRBJ2-4; D perhaps matches TRBD1 (6 bases). The end of the DNA is better explained by TRBJ2-7, so the J call may be wrong. The germline gives CDR1 SGHVS, CDR2 FNYEAQ. CDR3 length equals 15 residues. Written as DNA, the CDR3 is TGTGCCAGCAGCTACCGACAGGACATGATCTACGAGCAGTACTTC. Its translation is CASSYRQDMIYEQYF.

This clonotype showed up just a few times. The rearrangement links TRBV10-3 to TRBJ2-7; the D is unclear. Germline CDR1 reads ENHRY; CDR2 reads SYGVKD. The ends were cut back, 0 bases at V and 3 bases at J, with 9 bases in the middle. CDR3 length equals 14 residues. CDR3 amino acids: CAISESLGYYEQYF. The CDR3 region has the DNA TGTGCCATCAGTGAGTCTTTAGGGTACTACGAGCAGTACTTC.